The 19 T cell receptor beta chains in this list originate from one sample, sequenced in a study of blood T cell repertoires in COVID-19. Sequencing was performed with immunoSEQ multiplex PCR; in TCRdb, only in-frame clones are kept and a portion is missing. The sample has 66,000 or so clones; just under 80% are singletons. The specimen was peripheral blood. The source of these receptors is a human donor in a cohort sampled during active COVID-19.

The chain recombines TRBV24-1 with TRBJ2-7; TRBD1 agrees at 8 bases. This CDR3 has 14 residues. Germline CDR1 is KGHDR and CDR2 is SFDVKD. With V trimmed by 7 bases and J by 4 bases, 8 bases remained unmatched. The CDR3 bases are TGTGCCACCAGCCCGGGACAGGTTGGTTACGAGCAGTACTTC. Residues: CATSPGQVGYEQYF.

V is TRBV14 and J is TRBJ2-5, with D possibly TRBD2 on 5 matching bases. The CDR3 length is 13 residues. The germline gives CDR1 SGHDN, CDR2 FVKESK. The V end was cut by 4 bases, the J end by 7 bases, with 13 bases between. The CDR3 sequence: CASSLVGRGTQYF. The CDR3 nucleotides read TGTGCCAGCAGCCTCGTGGGGAGAGGGACCCAGTACTTC.

J is TRBJ2-7 and V is TRBV28, with a weak D call TRBD1 (6 bases). The CDR3 length is 12 residues. Germline-derived CDR1 and CDR2 are MDHEN and SYDVKM. CDR3 protein: CTAGTPSYEQYF. As DNA, the CDR3 is TGTACCGCCGGGACACCCTCCTACGAGCAGTACTTC.

The V gene is TRBV2, the J gene TRBJ2-3, with TRBD2 matching 10 bases. CDR3 length: 15 amino acids. Germline V gene sequence: CDR1 SNHLY, CDR2 FYNNEI. Germline trimming cut 5 bases from V and 1 base from J; bases unmatched to any gene: 3. CDR3 sequence reads: CASSYTSGGTDTQYF. CDR3 sequence (DNA): TGTGCCAGCAGTTACACTAGCGGGGGCACAGATACGCAGTATTTT.

V usage is TRBV9 and J usage is TRBJ2-5; 11 bases match TRBD2. CDR3 length equals 18 residues. Germline V gene lookup returns CDR1 SGDLS and CDR2 YYNGEE. V was clipped by 0 bases and J by 4 bases; unmatched bases: 11. CDR3 bases: TGTGCCAGCAGCGTAGGAAATAGCGGGAGGGCCCGTGGAGAGACCCAGTACTTC. This sequence encodes CASSVGNSGRARGETQYF.

The chain joins TRBV24-1 to TRBJ1-4; D is uncertain. The length of the CDR3 is 16 residues. Per the germline V gene, CDR1 is KGHDR and CDR2 is SFDVKD. Trimming removed 4 bases at V and 2 bases at J, with 13 bases between. CDR3 sequence reads: CATSDGFQATNEKLFF. The CDR3 DNA reads TGTGCCACCAGTGACGGCTTCCAGGCTACTAATGAAAAACTGTTTTTT.

The table lists this clone with a count of one. The rearrangement links TRBV6-5 to TRBJ2-1, with 8 bases identical to TRBD2. Trimming removed 4 bases from V and 5 bases from J; junction bases left unmatched: 4. The germline gives CDR1 MNHEY, CDR2 SVGAGI. The CDR3 runs 14 residues. Here the CDR3 DNA reads TGTGCCAGCAGTTTTACTAGCGGAAACAATGAGCAGTTCTTC. As protein: CASSFTSGNNEQFF.

The chain joins TRBV5-1 to TRBJ1-4, with a weak D call TRBD1 (6 bases). V shed 4 bases and J shed 4 bases, with 17 bases lying between them. CDR1 SGHRS and CDR2 YFSETQ come from the germline V gene. The length of the CDR3 is 16 residues. This CDR3 is CASSLRAGADNEKLFF. CDR3 bases: TGCGCCAGCAGCCTTAGGGCAGGGGCCGATAATGAAAAACTGTTTTTT.

This clone was found once. This chain uses TRBV3-1 (or the pseudogene TRBV3-2) with TRBJ2-1; 10 bases line up with TRBD2. The J segment lost 7 bases and the V segment lost 1 base, leaving 7 bases of the junction unmatched. CDR3 length: 16 amino acids. Germline loops: CDR1 LGHDT, CDR2 YNNKEL (reference sequence). As DNA, the CDR3 is TGTGCCAGCAGCCAAGCAAGCGGGAGGGCCACAAATGAGCAGTTCTTC. Its translation is CASSQASGRATNEQFF.

The chain recombines TRBV7-2 with TRBJ2-5, with 8 bases lining up with TRBD1. Germline CDR1 SGHTA, CDR2 FQGNSA. This CDR3 contains 14 residues. The junction had 8 bases not matched to a gene; V was cut back by 6 bases and J by 5 bases. Written as DNA, the CDR3 is TGTGCCAGCAGTCGACAGGGGATCGACGAGACCCAGTACTTC. Amino acid sequence: CASSRQGIDETQYF.

The CDR3 spells CASSPRTSRTDTQYF. CDR3 in DNA: TGCGCCAGCAGCCCTAGGACTAGTCGGACAGATACGCAGTATTTT. This chain connects TRBV4-3 to TRBJ2-3; 7 nucleotides align to TRBD2. This CDR3 has 15 amino acids. Germline V gene data show CDR1 as LGHNA and CDR2 as YSLEER. Trimming cost V 4 bases and J 3 bases; bases outside gene matches: 7.

The chain's CDR3 is CATTQGIYGYTF. The CDR3 DNA follows: TGTGCCACCACCCAGGGGATCTATGGCTACACCTTC. V usage is TRBV19 and J usage is TRBJ1-2; a possible D gene is TRBD1 (6 bases). The CDR3 has 12 residues. The ends were cut back, 10 bases at V and 4 bases at J, with 13 bases in the middle. Germline loops: CDR1 LNHDA, CDR2 SQIVND (reference sequence).

The chain joins TRBV28 to TRBJ1-6; maybe TRBD1 (5 bases). Germline CDR1 MDHEN, CDR2 SYDVKM. V lost 4 bases and J lost 6, with 13 bases in between. CDR3 size: 15 residues. CDR3 region: CASSSRTLLNSPLHF. In DNA form, the CDR3 reads TGTGCCAGCAGTTCGAGGACATTACTTAATTCACCCCTCCACTTT.

The chain carries TRBV28 and TRBJ2-1; 11 bases map to TRBD1. The J segment lost 9 bases and the V segment lost 5 bases, leaving 6 bases of the junction unmatched. The CDR3 is 14 residues long. Germline CDR1 is MDHEN and CDR2 is SYDVKM. This CDR3 is CASSSGQGASEQFF. The DNA of the CDR3 is TGTGCCAGCAGTAGCGGACAGGGGGCAAGTGAGCAGTTCTTC.

This sequence joins TRBV11-1 and TRBJ2-7; the D is unclear. V shed 0 bases and J shed 0 bases, with 9 bases lying between them. The CDR3 has 15 residues. Germline lookup yields CDR1 SGHAT and CDR2 FQDESV (reference sequence). The CDR3 region has the DNA TGTGCCAGCAGCTTAGCCGCGGCAAGCTCCTACGAGCAGTACTTC. Its protein product is CASSLAAASSYEQYF.

This chain links TRBV15 with TRBJ1-2; no firm D call. The CDR3 sequence is 14 residues long. In germline, CDR1 is LNHNV, CDR2 YYDKDF (reference sequence). Trimming cost V 0 bases and J 2 bases, with 7 bases left between them. DNA of the CDR3: TGTGCCACCAGCAGAGATGGCAGGAACTATGGCTACACCTTC. As protein: CATSRDGRNYGYTF.

The genes are TRBV2 and TRBJ2-2; 8 bases align to TRBD2. CDR1 and CDR2 from the germline V gene are SNHLY and FYNNEI. This CDR3 spans 15 amino acids. V lost 5 bases and J lost 2; bases outside the gene matches: 4. CDR3 in amino acids: CASSKSGSNTGELFF. CDR3 DNA sequence: TGTGCCAGCAGTAAAAGCGGGAGCAACACCGGGGAGCTGTTTTTT.

The V call is TRBV25-1, the J call TRBJ1-1; no clear D. The germline CDR1 and CDR2 sequences are MGHDK and SYGVNS. Trimming removed 8 bases at V and 0 bases at J, with 10 bases between. The CDR3 consists of 13 residues. The CDR3 DNA follows: TGTGCCAGCGCGACGGGTCTGAACACTGAAGCTTTCTTT. The encoded protein is CASATGLNTEAFF.

The chain carries TRBV7-2 and TRBJ2-7, with 9 nucleotides matching TRBD2. The CDR3 runs 15 residues. With 5 bases clipped from V and 2 bases from J, the junction kept 7 bases outside the gene matches. Per germline, CDR1 SGHTA and CDR2 FQGNSA. This CDR3 is CASSPGTSSTYEQYF. CDR3 coding DNA: TGTGCCAGCAGCCCCGGGACTAGCAGTACCTACGAGCAGTACTTC.